These 13 T cell receptor beta chains share one sample of origin, sequenced in a study of blood T cell repertoires in COVID-19. Profiled with immunoSEQ multiplex PCR; TCRdb holds only in-frame clones, not every one. The sample carries roughly 180,000 clones, just under 85% recorded once. The sequenced sample was peripheral blood. The receptors were sampled from a man aged 40-50 years who had recovered from COVID-19.

V gene TRBV7-2 combines with J gene TRBJ2-7, with 9 positions matching TRBD2. Trimming at V came to 2 bases and at J to 2 bases, leaving 1 base not matched to a gene. Germline CDR1 is SGHTA and CDR2 is FQGNSA. The CDR3 length is 14 residues. CDR3 sequence reads: CASSLRLAAYEQYF. CDR3 sequence (DNA): TGTGCCAGCAGCTTAAGACTAGCGGCCTACGAGCAGTACTTC.

CDR3 amino acids: CSAREENIQYF. CDR3 bases: TGCAGCGCCCGGGAAGAAAACATTCAGTACTTC. V usage is TRBV29-1 and J usage is TRBJ2-4; D perhaps matches TRBD2 (5 bases). V shed 7 bases and J shed 5 bases, with 9 bases lying between them. CDR3 length: 11 residues. Germline assignment: CDR1 SQVTM and CDR2 ANQGSEA.

V is TRBV7-9 and J is TRBJ1-1; D might be TRBD1 (5 bases). V gave up 5 bases and J gave up 5 bases, with 9 bases separating them. Germline CDR1 SEHNR, CDR2 FQNEAQ (reference sequence). The CDR3 sequence is 12 residues long. This chain's CDR3 is CASSRTGTEAFF. The CDR3 DNA reads TGTGCCAGCAGCCGAACAGGTACTGAAGCTTTCTTT. The full variable domain, rest sourced from reference TRBV7-9 and TRBJ1-1, is DTGVSQNPRHKITKRGQNVTFRCDPISEHNRLYWYRQTLGQGPEFLTYFQNEAQLEKSRLLSDRFSAERPKGSFSTLEIQRTEQGDSAMYLCASSRTGTEAFFGQGTRLTVV.

This clone was seen a few times. This chain uses TRBV5-6 with TRBJ2-1; D possibly corresponds to TRBD1 (5 bases). CDR3 length equals 11 residues. V lost 4 bases and J lost 10, with 9 bases in between. Per the germline V gene, CDR1 is SGHDT and CDR2 is YYEEEE. As DNA, the CDR3 is TGTGCCAGCAGCGAAGACAGCGAGCAGTTCTTC. It codes for CASSEDSEQFF. Variable domain in full (rest from reference TRBV5-6 and TRBJ2-1): DAGVTQSPTHLIKTRGQQVTLRCSPKSGHDTVSWYQQALGQGPQFIFQYYEEEERQRGNFPDRFSGHQFPNYSSELNVNALLLGDSALYLCASSEDSEQFFGPGTRLTVL.

This clone has only one observation. The V and J genes are TRBV5-5 and TRBJ2-5; possible D gene TRBD1, 6 bases. This CDR3 contains 18 residues. Germline-derived CDR1 and CDR2 are SGHKS and YYEKEE (reference sequence). Trimming removed 5 bases at V and 3 bases at J, with 26 bases between. The CDR3 DNA sequence: TGTGCCAGCAGTCCCCCCTTAAGTAGCGCACCAGGGGAAGAGACCCAGTACTTC. As protein: CASSPPLSSAPGEETQYF.

The CDR3: CASSQGWSTEAFF. CDR3 nucleotides: TGTGCCAGCAGCCAAGGCTGGAGCACTGAAGCTTTCTTT. V gene TRBV14 combines with J gene TRBJ1-1; D uncertain. The CDR3 runs 13 residues. Trimming pared 1 base from V and 4 bases from J, leaving 7 bases between. CDR1 is SGHDN and CDR2 is FVKESK in the germline V gene.

The CDR3 protein is CASSRQGAGAKETQYF. CDR3 in DNA: TGCGCCAGCAGTCGGCAGGGGGCGGGAGCCAAAGAGACCCAGTACTTC. V and J are TRBV5-1 and TRBJ2-5, with a weak D call TRBD1 (8 bases). Trimming pared 5 bases from V and 3 bases from J, leaving 20 bases between. This CDR3 is built from 16 residues. Germline CDR1 and CDR2: SGHRS and YFSETQ.

The V gene is TRBV11-3, the J gene TRBJ2-1; 11 bases map to TRBD2. Trimming removed 5 bases from V and 5 bases from J; junction bases left unmatched: 5. CDR1 is SGHNT, CDR2 YENEEA, per germline. The CDR3 consists of 15 residues. In DNA form, the CDR3 reads TGTGCCAGCAGCCCAGGGACTAGCGGAAACAATGAGCAGTTCTTC. As protein: CASSPGTSGNNEQFF. Full variable domain (outside the CDR3, taken from reference TRBV11-3 and TRBJ2-1): EAGVVQSPRYKIIEKKQPVAFWCNPISGHNTLYWYLQNLGQGPELLIRYENEEAVDDSQLPKDRFSAERLKGVDSTLKIQPAELGDSAVYLCASSPGTSGNNEQFFGPGTRLTVL.

The J gene is TRBJ2-7, the V gene TRBV7-9; D is possibly TRBD2 (6 bases). Looked up from germline, CDR1 is SEHNR and CDR2 is FQNEAQ (reference sequence). CDR3 length equals 14 residues. V was pared by 0 bases and J by 6 bases, with 12 bases between. CDR3 in amino acids: CASSLAGGRPEQYF. The CDR3 DNA sequence: TGTGCCAGCAGCTTAGCGGGAGGTAGGCCCGAGCAGTACTTC.

The chain carries TRBV7-9 and TRBJ2-7; TRBD2 matches 7 bases. Germline trimming cut 2 bases from V and 2 bases from J; bases unmatched to any gene: 6. Germline loops: CDR1 SEHNR, CDR2 FQNEAQ (reference sequence). This CDR3 is 15 amino acids long. The CDR3 region has the DNA TGTGCCAGCAGCTTATCTAGCGGCACAACCTACGAGCAGTACTTC. Residues: CASSLSSGTTYEQYF.

This chain uses TRBV4-1 with TRBJ2-7, with 13 positions matching TRBD2. The CDR3 consists of 15 residues. From germline, CDR1 is MGHRA and CDR2 YSYEKL. V lost 4 bases to trimming and J lost 5 bases; unmatched junction nucleotides: 5. The CDR3 loop is CASSLGLAGEDEQYF. CDR3 in DNA: TGCGCCAGCAGCCTCGGACTAGCGGGAGAGGACGAGCAGTACTTC.

The chain carries TRBV15 and TRBJ2-3; TRBD2 matches 7 bases. CDR3 length: 16 residues. Germline CDR1 is LNHNV and CDR2 is YYDKDF (reference sequence). The junction had 9 bases not matched to a gene; V was cut back by 3 bases and J by 3 bases. CDR3 loop: CATSSGRTLGTDTQYF. CDR3 DNA sequence: TGTGCCACCAGCAGCGGGAGGACACTGGGGACAGATACGCAGTATTTT.

The gene calls are TRBV30 and TRBJ1-6; D not resolved. The germline V gene has CDR1 GTSNPN and CDR2 SVGIG (reference sequence). Trimming took off 1 base at V and 0 bases at J, with 7 bases between the two ends. The CDR3 has 15 residues. DNA for the CDR3: TGTGCCTGGAGTGCCAAGAGCTCCTATAATTCACCCCTCCACTTT. This codes for CAWSAKSSYNSPLHF.